This TCR beta chain is drawn from a study of blood T cell repertoires in COVID-19. Study summary: Acute and convalescent COVID-19 specimens originated in the United States, Italy and Spain.

Study processing details: The authors estimated nucleated cell counts from reference gene primer amplification. This table comes from immunoSEQ multiplex PCR, and its TCRdb copy is limited to in-frame clones, with some not included. The DNA was the basis for D and trimming; V, J and clone size are from that table. The table has roughly 220,000 clones, around 89% seen once. Trimming removed 3 bases from V and 5 bases from J, with 7 bases in between. Germline loops: CDR1 KGHSH, CDR2 LQKENI. The CDR3 has 13 amino acids. The receptor's source is a man aged 25 to 40 who had been exposed to COVID-19. The sequenced sample consisted of PBMCs or T cells enriched from blood (not recorded which). The V gene is TRBV18, the J gene TRBJ2-2, with D perhaps TRBD1 (5 bases). This CDR3 is CASSPKGTGELFF. The CDR3 coding sequence is TGTGCCAGCTCACCGAAGGGGACCGGGGAGCTGTTTTTT.